Here is one T cell receptor (beta chain) with its context. What it binds is unknown. These data belong to a study of shared clonotypes between healthy human individuals. On the study more broadly: Donors consisted of a couple of women and a few men between 18 and 49. Three plates were used per donor for CD4 naive, three for CD4 memory, two for CD8 naive and one for CD8 memory.

V was clipped by 1 base and J by 2 bases, with 9 bases between them. This CDR3 is 15 amino acids long. Looked up from germline, CDR1 is SGHAT and CDR2 is FQNNGV. General study findings and limits: Naive subsets, compared against memory subsets, generally had larger estimated richness values.

Method: immunoSEQ multiplex PCR; TCRdb's copy keeps in-frame clones and lacks some. This sample has some 580,000 clones; approximately 97% occur once, and the top ten carry 0.057%. This TCR came from a woman aged 30 to 39 in good health. Sequenced: naive CD4+ T cells sorted from blood. Specified subset: CD45RA+ positively selected. The J gene is TRBJ1-3, the V gene TRBV11-2; D unresolved. CDR3 bases: TGTGCCAGCAGCTTAGGGCGGGCCGCTGGAAACACCATATATTTT. As protein: CASSLGRAAGNTIYF.